Each of the 26 T cell receptor beta chains below was sequenced from the same sample in a study of cytomegalovirus exposure and HLA in healthy donors. The PCR employed 60 Vbeta primers together with 13 Jbeta primers. Sequencing was performed with immunoSEQ multiplex PCR; in TCRdb, only in-frame clones are kept and a portion is missing. The sample lists some 200,000 clones, approximately 11% occurring once. Source material: PBMCs. These receptors all come from a man between 50 and 59 years old in good health and CMV-seropositive.

The chain combines TRBV9 with TRBJ2-3; D is perhaps TRBD2 (5 bases). V lost 0 bases and J 3 bases, leaving 11 bases between the germline ends. CDR1 is SGDLS and CDR2 is YYNGEE in the germline V gene. The CDR3 contains 15 residues. CDR3 residues: CASSVDPTTTDTQYF. The CDR3 DNA reads TGTGCCAGCAGCGTAGACCCGACTACTACAGATACGCAGTATTTT.

The gene calls are TRBV28 and TRBJ1-4, with 7 positions matching TRBD1. CDR1 and CDR2 from the germline V gene are MDHEN and SYDVKM. This CDR3 spans 14 amino acids. The junction had 4 bases not matched to a gene; V was cut back by 5 bases and J by 4 bases. In DNA, the CDR3 is TGTGCCAGCAGTGAGGGACAGATTAATGAAAAACTGTTTTTT. As protein: CASSEGQINEKLFF.

The chain employs TRBV4-3 and TRBJ1-4, with 8 nucleotides matching TRBD1. The CDR3 loop spans 16 amino acids. CDR1 and CDR2 from the germline V gene are LGHNA and YSLEER. J was trimmed by 6 bases and V by 0 bases; bases with no gene match: 6. The DNA of the CDR3 is TGCGCCAGCAGCCAAGATCCGGTCAGGGGGCATGAAAAACTGTTTTTT. It codes for CASSQDPVRGHEKLFF.

This clone was observed a handful of times. V and J are TRBV6-5 and TRBJ2-1; 9 positions agree with TRBD2. Germline V CDR1 and CDR2: MNHEY, SVGAGI. Trimming removed 2 bases from V and 15 bases from J; junction bases left unmatched: 2. There are 11 residues in the CDR3. This chain's CDR3 is CASSYGTSLFF. Here the CDR3 DNA reads TGTGCCAGCAGTTACGGGACTAGCCTGTTCTTC.

This clone appeared a few times. V is TRBV30 and J is TRBJ1-1; 7 nucleotides align to TRBD1. From germline, CDR1 is GTSNPN and CDR2 SVGIG (reference sequence). The CDR3 is 13 amino acids. V lost 0 bases to trimming and J lost 5 bases; unmatched junction nucleotides: 3. The DNA of the CDR3 is TGTGCCTGGAGTGTACAACAGGGGACTGAAGCTTTCTTT. Amino acid sequence: CAWSVQQGTEAFF.

This clone has a handful of counts. The chain recombines TRBV7-2 with TRBJ1-1; possibly TRBD1 for D (6 bases). There are 14 residues in the CDR3. The V and J ends lost 6 bases and 4 bases respectively, with 15 bases between them. Germline V gene lookup returns CDR1 SGHTA and CDR2 FQGNSA. The CDR3 is CASREAIQGTEAFF. In DNA form, the CDR3 reads TGTGCCAGCAGGGAGGCCATACAGGGCACTGAAGCTTTCTTT.

This chain connects TRBV5-1 to TRBJ2-5; TRBD1 matches 7 bases. The trim removed 2 bases at V and 0 bases at J, leaving 1 base unmatched. Germline values: CDR1 SGHRS, CDR2 YFSETQ. The CDR3 has 14 residues. This CDR3 is CASSLQGNQETQYF. The CDR3 region has the DNA TGCGCCAGCAGCTTACAGGGGAACCAAGAGACCCAGTACTTC.

The genes are TRBV18 and TRBJ1-4; TRBD1 might be the D (6 bases). This CDR3 is 14 amino acids long. The V end was cut by 0 bases, the J end by 8 bases, with 10 bases between. The germline V gene encodes CDR1 KGHSH and CDR2 LQKENI. Written as DNA, the CDR3 is TGTGCCAGCTCACCACCCACAGGGCGGGAAAAACTGTTTTTT. Translating gives CASSPPTGREKLFF.

The chain joins TRBV28 to TRBJ1-6, with 8 bases matching TRBD1. Germline CDR1 reads MDHEN; CDR2 reads SYDVKM. The V and J ends lost 6 bases and 7 bases, in that order; junction bases with no gene match: 5. The CDR3 spans 14 residues. DNA for the CDR3: TGTGCCAGCAGCCCAGGGGGCGGAAATTCACCCCTCCACTTT. Protein sequence: CASSPGGGNSPLHF.

This clone has only a few counts. The rearrangement joins TRBV2 to TRBJ1-5; no firm D call. Germline V gene lookup returns CDR1 SNHLY and CDR2 FYNNEI. The CDR3 runs to 12 residues. Between the trimmed V and J ends, which lost 2 bases and 9 bases, there was a span of 8 bases. The CDR3 nucleotides are TGTGCCAGCAGTGAAAGCGGACGGCCCCAGCATTTT. Its translation is CASSESGRPQHF.

This clone turned up a few times. The CDR3 loop reads CASSQGQGIATRSPLHF. In DNA, the CDR3 is TGTGCCAGCAGCCAAGGACAGGGAATTGCAACCCGATCACCCCTCCACTTT. The rearrangement uses TRBV4-2 and TRBJ1-6; 7 bases match TRBD1. Per the germline V gene, CDR1 is LGHNA and CDR2 is YNFKEQ. CDR3 length: 17 amino acids. Losses at the gene ends were 1 base for V and 10 bases for J; bases not matched to a gene: 13.

This clone was counted only a few times. The rearrangement links TRBV5-1 to TRBJ1-2, with 10 nucleotides matching TRBD1. This CDR3 has 14 amino acids. V was pared by 3 bases and J by 4 bases, with 3 bases of the junction left unmatched. Germline V gene sequence: CDR1 SGHRS, CDR2 YFSETQ. Written as DNA, the CDR3 is TGCGCCAGCAGCTGGGACAGGGGCTCCTATGGCTACACCTTC. This translates into CASSWDRGSYGYTF.

This clone was counted only a few times. The chain carries TRBV27 and TRBJ1-2; 8 bases line up with TRBD1. Germline CDR1 is MNHEY and CDR2 is SMNVEV (reference sequence). The J segment lost 0 bases and the V segment lost 6 bases, leaving 9 bases of the junction unmatched. CDR3 size: 16 residues. The CDR3 DNA is TGTGCCAGCAGATCACAGGGGGGTGGATCTAACTATGGCTACACCTTC. It encodes CASRSQGGGSNYGYTF.

The rearrangement joins TRBV9 to TRBJ2-2; TRBD2 might be the D (5 bases). Germline V CDR1 and CDR2: SGDLS, YYNGEE. Between the trimmed V and J ends, which lost 4 bases and 1 base, there was a span of 8 bases. The CDR3 consists of 14 residues. The CDR3, as DNA: TGTGCCAGCAGCCCGCGGGTGAACACCGGGGAGCTGTTTTTT. As protein: CASSPRVNTGELFF.

The chain is built from TRBV7-2 and TRBJ2-3; D is possibly TRBD1 (6 bases). The ends were cut back, 5 bases at V and 4 bases at J, with 10 bases in the middle. Per the germline V gene, CDR1 is SGHTA and CDR2 is FQGNSA. This CDR3 region has 13 residues. The CDR3 spells CASSGQRADTQYF. CDR3 sequence (DNA): TGTGCCAGCAGCGGACAGAGGGCAGATACGCAGTATTTT.

This clone was detected only a few times. The chain is built from TRBV6-5 and TRBJ2-7; possibly TRBD1 for D (7 bases). The CDR3 has 15 amino acids. Trimming shortened V by 2 bases and J by 5 bases, and 16 bases separated the two germline ends. Germline-derived CDR1 and CDR2 are MNHEY and SVGAGI. The CDR3: CASSYGGRGTDEQYF. The CDR3 DNA sequence: TGTGCCAGCAGTTACGGTGGCAGGGGGACTGACGAGCAGTACTTC.

This clone was observed a handful of times. The chain uses TRBV20-1 and TRBJ2-2; no firm D call. Trimming shortened V by 5 bases and J by 3 bases, and 4 bases separated the two germline ends. CDR1 and CDR2 from the germline V gene are DFQATT and SNEGSKA (reference sequence). The CDR3 runs 11 residues. The CDR3 protein is CSAQYTGELFF. In DNA, the CDR3 is TGCAGTGCTCAATACACCGGGGAGCTGTTTTTT.

This clone has more than one count but fewer than ten. This rearrangement joins TRBV15 to TRBJ2-3, with D tentatively TRBD1 (5 bases). Germline CDR1 reads LNHNV; CDR2 reads YYDKDF (reference sequence). The germline V and J ends were trimmed by 3 bases and 3 bases, with 7 bases remaining between them. CDR3 length: 13 residues. The CDR3 DNA follows: TGTGCCACCAGCAGGGCAGGGACAGATACGCAGTATTTT. Translation gives CATSRAGTDTQYF.

V and J are TRBV9 and TRBJ1-1, with D perhaps matching TRBD1 (6 bases). Trimming pared 3 bases from V and 5 bases from J, leaving 20 bases between. This CDR3 is 16 amino acids long. CDR1 and CDR2 (germline): SGDLS, YYNGEE. The CDR3 region is CASSGSDRPSFTEAFF. The CDR3 DNA follows: TGTGCCAGCAGCGGAAGTGACAGGCCCTCGTTTACTGAAGCTTTCTTT. The full variable domain, its missing parts supplied by reference TRBV9 and TRBJ1-1, is DSGVTQTPKHLITATGQRVTLRCSPRSGDLSVYWYQQSLDQGLQFLIQYYNGEERAKGNILERFSAQQFPDLHSELNLSSLELGDSALYFCASSGSDRPSFTEAFFGQGTRLTVV.

This clone was recorded a few times. The chain employs TRBV25-1 and TRBJ1-1; D might be TRBD1 (6 bases). The CDR3 is 14 amino acids. V was cut by 4 bases and J by 1 base, with 10 bases left in between. Germline CDR1 and CDR2: MGHDK and SYGVNS. CDR3 DNA: TGTGCCAGCAGTGCAGGGACACCGAACACTGAAGCTTTCTTT. This gives the protein CASSAGTPNTEAFF.

The V gene is TRBV2, the J gene TRBJ1-1, with 7 nucleotides matching TRBD1. Trimming took 9 bases from V and 1 from J; bases not matched to a gene: 5. This CDR3 is 13 amino acids long. The germline gives CDR1 SNHLY, CDR2 FYNNEI. This chain's CDR3 is CARGGQANTEAFF. For the CDR3, the DNA is TGTGCCAGAGGCGGACAGGCGAACACTGAAGCTTTCTTT.

This clone was seen a few times. The genes are TRBV6-1 and TRBJ1-2; D may be TRBD1 (5 bases). CDR3 length equals 14 residues. V was clipped by 4 bases and J by 3 bases, with 12 bases between them. Germline V gene lookup returns CDR1 MNHNS and CDR2 SASEGT. Here the CDR3 reads CASSVEQAHYGYTF. The CDR3 bases are TGTGCCAGCAGTGTTGAACAGGCTCACTATGGCTACACCTTC.

This clone was recorded a few times. V is TRBV9 and J is TRBJ2-5, with D possibly TRBD2 on 6 matching bases. The germline V and J ends were trimmed by 3 bases and 5 bases, with 17 bases remaining between them. CDR1 is SGDLS and CDR2 is YYNGEE in the germline V gene. The CDR3 is 15 residues long. This chain's CDR3 is CASSAGTSEMETQYF. In nucleotides, the CDR3 is TGTGCCAGCAGCGCGGGGACTTCGGAGATGGAGACCCAGTACTTC.

Only a few counts were recorded for this clone. This rearrangement joins TRBV7-6 to TRBJ1-6, with D unclear. V was pared by 1 base and J by 2 bases, with 6 bases between. CDR3 length: 15 residues. CDR1 is SGHVS and CDR2 is FNYEAQ in the germline V gene. CDR3 sequence reads: CASSLGQAYNSPLHF. The CDR3 DNA follows: TGTGCCAGCAGCTTAGGGCAGGCCTATAATTCACCCCTCCACTTT.

The chain has TRBV5-1 and TRBJ2-3, with 9 bases lining up with TRBD2. Germline CDR1 SGHRS, CDR2 YFSETQ. The CDR3 has 16 residues. The trim removed 3 bases at V and 3 bases at J, leaving 8 bases unmatched. The CDR3 loop is CASSSGGGGGTDTQYF. The CDR3 bases are TGCGCCAGCAGCTCTGGAGGCGGGGGGGGTACAGATACGCAGTATTTT.

This clone was picked up a small number of times. The gene calls are TRBV10-2 and TRBJ2-3; 11 bases match TRBD2. This CDR3 region has 12 residues. Trimming at V came to 9 bases and at J to 5 bases, leaving 1 base not matched to a gene. Germline V gene sequence: CDR1 WSHSY, CDR2 SAAADI. The CDR3 DNA sequence: TGCGCCAGTCTAGCGGGGGGAGATACGCAGTATTTT. This encodes CASLAGGDTQYF.